One sample yielded the 26 T cell receptor beta chains listed below, sequenced in a study of control samples from healthy donors and cancer patients. The method was immunoSEQ multiplex PCR; TCRdb's version includes in-frame clones alone and lacks a portion of them. The table includes some 130,000 clones, approximately 90% detected once. Sequenced input: blood. All receptors derive from a woman aged 25 to 39 in good health.

The chain recombines TRBV5-8 with TRBJ1-1; D ambiguous. The CDR3 length is 13 residues. V was clipped by 4 bases and J by 1 base, with 8 bases between them. The germline gives CDR1 SGHTS, CDR2 YDEGEE. The CDR3: CASSLNPNTEAFF. The CDR3 nucleotides read TGTGCCAGCAGCCTCAATCCGAACACTGAAGCTTTCTTT.

The chain carries TRBV29-1 and TRBJ1-5, with 7 bases lining up with TRBD1. The CDR3 consists of 12 residues. Trimming removed 7 bases from V and 6 bases from J; junction bases left unmatched: 6. Germline V lookup: CDR1 SQVTM, CDR2 ANQGSEA. This CDR3 is CSAGDSGQPQHF. DNA for the CDR3: TGCAGCGCTGGGGACAGCGGTCAGCCCCAGCATTTT.

The chain links TRBV5-6 to TRBJ1-1, with D perhaps matching TRBD1 (5 bases). V shed 7 bases and J shed 1 base, with 11 bases lying between them. Germline values: CDR1 SGHDT, CDR2 YYEEEE. CDR3 size: 13 residues. CDR3 sequence: CASGPGQNTEAFF. DNA for the CDR3: TGTGCCAGCGGACCCGGACAGAACACTGAAGCTTTCTTT.

This chain joins TRBV7-2 and TRBJ1-4; possible D gene TRBD1, 5 bases. V lost 5 bases and J 5 bases, leaving 12 bases between the germline ends. Germline V gives CDR1 SGHTA, CDR2 FQGNSA. CDR3 length equals 14 residues. Here the CDR3 DNA reads TGTGCCAGCAGCCAGGGACGGAGAAATGAAAAACTGTTTTTT. Protein product: CASSQGRRNEKLFF.

The chain has TRBV6-1 and TRBJ1-1; D uncertain. CDR3 length: 15 amino acids. V dropped 6 bases and J dropped 0 bases, with 14 bases sitting between them. CDR1 is MNHNS, CDR2 SASEGT, per germline. This chain's CDR3 is CASSNPLTMNTEAFF. The CDR3 coding sequence is TGTGCCAGCAGCAATCCCCTCACTATGAACACTGAAGCTTTCTTT.

This chain uses TRBV29-1 with TRBJ2-7; a weak D match, TRBD2 (5 bases). Trimming took off 3 bases at V and 5 bases at J, with 11 bases between the two ends. CDR3 length equals 12 residues. The V gene's germline CDR1 is SQVTM and CDR2 ANQGSEA. CDR3 region: CSVDMGADEQYF. The CDR3 region has the DNA TGCAGCGTTGACATGGGAGCGGACGAGCAGTACTTC.

This clone was seen a handful of times. The V call is TRBV7-2, the J call TRBJ1-2, with 7 bases identical to TRBD1. The germline V gene has CDR1 SGHTA and CDR2 FQGNSA. The V gene end was trimmed by 5 bases and the J gene end by 2 bases; junction bases not matched to a gene: 8. CDR3 size: 15 residues. The CDR3 loop reads CASSEYRGGNYGYTF. Written as DNA, the CDR3 is TGTGCCAGCAGCGAATACAGGGGTGGAAACTATGGCTACACCTTC.

The chain is built from TRBV14 and TRBJ2-2; D is ambiguous. Germline loops: CDR1 SGHDN, CDR2 FVKESK. The CDR3 totals 14 residues. V was trimmed by 1 base and J by 1 base, leaving 4 bases between them. The CDR3 sequence: CASSQALNTGELFF. CDR3 coding DNA: TGTGCCAGCAGCCAAGCGTTGAACACCGGGGAGCTGTTTTTT.

The genes are TRBV7-8 and TRBJ2-3; 13 nucleotides line up with TRBD2. Germline CDR1 SGHVS, CDR2 FQNEAQ. The V gene end was trimmed by 5 bases and the J gene end by 4 bases; junction bases not matched to a gene: 9. This CDR3 is built from 17 residues. The CDR3 is CASSEGTSGNTPDTQYF. As DNA, the CDR3 is TGTGCCAGCAGCGAGGGGACTAGCGGGAACACCCCAGATACGCAGTATTTT.

This sequence joins TRBV10-2 and TRBJ2-7, with D maybe TRBD1 (6 bases). The V gene's germline CDR1 is WSHSY and CDR2 SAAADI. The CDR3 is made up of 13 amino acids. V lost 4 bases, J lost 5 bases, and 12 bases lay in between. The CDR3 DNA is TGCGCCAGCAGTGTTCCCCCAGGGGACGAGCAGTACTTC. Translating gives CASSVPPGDEQYF.

The rearrangement links TRBV7-7 to TRBJ2-1; TRBD2 aligns across 8 bases. CDR1 is SSHAT and CDR2 is FNYEAQ in the germline V gene (reference sequence). The V segment lost 4 bases and the J segment 8 bases; nucleotides outside the gene matches: 7. The CDR3 length is 14 residues. CDR3 DNA: TGTGCCAGCAGCTCAGCGGGAGCGTGGGATGAGCAGTTCTTC. This sequence encodes CASSSAGAWDEQFF.

This clone was seen only a few times. J is TRBJ2-1 and V is TRBV6-6; 8 bases are shared with TRBD1. This CDR3 is built from 14 residues. J was trimmed by 7 bases and V by 5 bases; bases with no gene match: 7. Per the germline V gene, CDR1 is MNHNY and CDR2 is SVGAGI (reference sequence). This CDR3 is CASSETGAWNEQFF. The CDR3 DNA reads as TGTGCCAGCAGTGAGACAGGGGCATGGAATGAGCAGTTCTTC.

The chain recombines TRBV19 with TRBJ2-5; 13 nucleotides agree with TRBD2. V lost 5 bases and J lost 4; bases outside the gene matches: 4. Germline loops: CDR1 LNHDA, CDR2 SQIVND (reference sequence). The CDR3 consists of 15 residues. CDR3 residues: CASSFWTSGRETQYF. CDR3 bases: TGTGCCAGTAGTTTCTGGACTAGCGGGAGAGAGACCCAGTACTTC.

The chain joins TRBV30 to TRBJ1-2, with unresolved D. The CDR3 loop spans 12 amino acids. Germline CDR1 GTSNPN, CDR2 SVGIG (reference sequence). V was shortened by 0 bases and J by 4 bases, with 6 bases between the two germline ends. CDR3: CAWSVYIYGYTF. The CDR3 nucleotides are TGTGCCTGGAGTGTATACATCTATGGCTACACCTTC.

The chain carries TRBV18 and TRBJ2-1; TRBD1 agrees at 12 bases. Unmatched junction bases numbered 15, after V lost 2 bases and J lost 10 bases. The germline V gene encodes CDR1 KGHSH and CDR2 LQKENI. This CDR3 is built from 18 residues. DNA for the CDR3: TGTGCCAGCTCACCATCCGGGACAGGGGGCGTAAAAAGAGGGGAGCAGTTCTTC. Protein: CASSPSGTGGVKRGEQFF.

The chain couples TRBV15 to TRBJ2-5; D ambiguous. V lost 1 base to trimming and J lost 5 bases, with 8 bases between them. The CDR3 covers 13 residues. The germline gives CDR1 LNHNV, CDR2 YYDKDF (reference sequence). The CDR3 region is CATSRAPSETQYF. DNA of the CDR3: TGTGCCACCAGCAGAGCCCCCTCTGAGACCCAGTACTTC.

The rearrangement uses TRBV3-1 (or the pseudogene TRBV3-2) and TRBJ2-2, with D unresolved. Trimming stripped 1 base from V and 4 bases from J, with 7 bases between. CDR1 and CDR2 (germline): LGHDT, YNNKEL (reference sequence). This CDR3 is 14 amino acids long. The CDR3 spells CASSQGPFTGELFF. The CDR3 DNA reads as TGTGCCAGCAGCCAAGGGCCGTTCACCGGGGAGCTGTTTTTT.

This sequence joins TRBV3-1 (or the pseudogene TRBV3-2) and TRBJ2-1, with 8 bases lining up with TRBD2. This CDR3 is built from 15 residues. V trimming: 4 bases; J trimming: 2 bases; junction bases outside the gene matches: 4. Germline CDR1 is LGHDT and CDR2 is YNNKEL (reference sequence). The CDR3 sequence: CASSPLAETYNEQFF. CDR3 nucleotide sequence: TGTGCCAGCAGCCCACTAGCGGAAACCTACAATGAGCAGTTCTTC.

This chain uses TRBV25-1 with TRBJ2-3, with TRBD2 identical over 9 bases. Germline lookup yields CDR1 MGHDK and CDR2 SYGVNS. V lost 3 bases, J lost 5 bases, and 6 bases stayed unmatched. This CDR3 has 15 residues. The CDR3 DNA reads TGTGCCAGCAGTGACCCTAGCGGGATGGTAGATACGCAGTATTTT. Its protein is CASSDPSGMVDTQYF.

The chain recombines TRBV19 with TRBJ2-3; D is perhaps TRBD2 (5 bases). The CDR3 is 16 residues long. V was clipped by 6 bases and J by 4 bases, with 20 bases between them. Germline CDR1 reads LNHDA; CDR2 reads SQIVND (reference sequence). Written as DNA, the CDR3 is TGTGCCAGTAGGAGCGGACTTCAGCCCCCCGCAGATACGCAGTATTTT. Amino acids: CASRSGLQPPADTQYF.

The rearrangement uses TRBV28 and TRBJ1-1; D might be TRBD1 (6 bases). The V end was cut by 5 bases, the J end by 7 bases, with 20 bases between. The CDR3 sequence is 15 residues long. Per germline, CDR1 MDHEN and CDR2 SYDVKM. CDR3 sequence: CASSTPDGGGGEAFF. The CDR3 bases are TGTGCCAGCAGTACCCCCGATGGCGGGGGCGGTGAAGCTTTCTTT. Drawing the rest from reference TRBV28 and TRBJ1-1, the complete variable domain is DVKVTQSSRYLVKRTGEKVFLECVQDMDHENMFWYRQDPGLGLRLIYFSYDVKMKEKGDIPEGYSVSREKKERFSLILESASTNQTSMYLCASSTPDGGGGEAFFGQGTRLTVV.

V is TRBV12-3 or TRBV12-4 and J is TRBJ1-1; 11 bases line up with TRBD1. V lost 8 bases to trimming and J lost 11 bases; unmatched junction nucleotides: 7. This CDR3 is built from 12 residues. The CDR3 nucleotides read TGTGCCAGCGGGGGACAGGGGGTTTTCGCTTTCTTT. Its translation is CASGGQGVFAFF.

This chain joins TRBV7-2 and TRBJ2-1, with 7 bases identical to TRBD2. This CDR3 region has 13 residues. The germline V gene encodes CDR1 SGHTA and CDR2 FQGNSA. J gave up 9 bases and V 1 base, and 3 bases lay outside the gene matches. CDR3 in amino acids: CASSLGGRGEQFF. The CDR3 region has the DNA TGTGCCAGCAGCTTAGGAGGGAGGGGTGAGCAGTTCTTC.

The V and J genes are TRBV6-5 and TRBJ1-3, with a possible D match to TRBD1 (5 bases). Germline CDR1 and CDR2: MNHEY and SVGAGI. The CDR3 contains 15 residues. Trimming cost V 8 bases and J 0 bases, with 14 bases left between them. Here the CDR3 reads CASENRFFSGNTIYF. The CDR3 nucleotides read TGTGCCAGCGAGAACAGGTTTTTCTCTGGAAACACCATATATTTT.

The genes are TRBV19 and TRBJ1-1, with 8 bases fitting TRBD1. CDR1 and CDR2 (germline): LNHDA, SQIVND (reference sequence). The trim removed 5 bases at V and 3 bases at J, leaving 5 bases unmatched. CDR3 length: 14 amino acids. This chain's CDR3 is CASSYGQGDTEAFF. CDR3 bases: TGTGCCAGTAGTTACGGACAGGGCGACACTGAAGCTTTCTTT.

The chain couples TRBV7-7 to TRBJ2-2; 9 bases are a match to TRBD1. Germline V gene data show CDR1 as SSHAT and CDR2 as FNYEAQ (reference sequence). There are 15 residues in the CDR3. The V and J ends lost 5 bases and 3 bases, in that order; junction bases with no gene match: 4. The chain's CDR3 is CASSLQGADTGELFF. CDR3 DNA sequence: TGTGCCAGCAGCCTACAGGGGGCCGACACCGGGGAGCTGTTTTTT.